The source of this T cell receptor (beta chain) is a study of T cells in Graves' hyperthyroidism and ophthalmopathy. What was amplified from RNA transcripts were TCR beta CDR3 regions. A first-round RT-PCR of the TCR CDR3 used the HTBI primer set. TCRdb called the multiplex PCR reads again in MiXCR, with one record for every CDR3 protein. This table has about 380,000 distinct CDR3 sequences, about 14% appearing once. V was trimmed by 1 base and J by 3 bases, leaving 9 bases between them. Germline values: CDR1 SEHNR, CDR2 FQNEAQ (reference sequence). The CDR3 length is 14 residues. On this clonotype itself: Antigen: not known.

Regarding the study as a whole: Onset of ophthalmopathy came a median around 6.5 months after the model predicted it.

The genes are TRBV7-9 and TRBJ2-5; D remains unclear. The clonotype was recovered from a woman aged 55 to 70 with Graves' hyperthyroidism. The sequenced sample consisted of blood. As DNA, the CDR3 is TGTGCCAGCAGCTTAGACTATAACGAAGAGACCCAGTACTTC. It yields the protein CASSLDYNEETQYF.